One and the same sample provided the 5 T cell receptor beta chains below, sequenced in a study of blood T cell repertoires in COVID-19. The table came from immunoSEQ multiplex PCR; TCRdb's copy has only in-frame clones and leaves some out. Among some 200,000 clones listed, 70% to 80% were seen once. The sequencing input was PBMCs or T cells enriched from blood (not recorded which). These receptors were taken from a woman aged 45-59 years who had recovered from COVID-19.

This CDR3 is CASSYKATGRLHTEAFF. The CDR3 nucleotides read TGTGCCAGCAGTTACAAAGCAACAGGGCGCTTACACACTGAAGCTTTCTTT. The genes are TRBV27 and TRBJ1-1, with a weak D call TRBD1 (6 bases). CDR3 size: 17 residues. CDR1 and CDR2 (germline): MNHEY, SMNVEV (reference sequence). V lost 4 bases, J lost 3 bases, and 21 bases lay in between.

The V and J genes are TRBV7-8 and TRBJ2-2, with a tentative D call TRBD2 (6 bases). Germline V gene lookup returns CDR1 SGHVS and CDR2 FQNEAQ. V was clipped by 4 bases and J by 1 base, with 13 bases between them. CDR3 length: 16 amino acids. The CDR3 sequence is CASSSRGTQNTGELFF. CDR3 bases: TGTGCCAGCAGCTCACGCGGGACTCAGAACACCGGGGAGCTGTTTTTT.

V usage is TRBV5-5 and J usage is TRBJ2-7; D may be TRBD2 (5 bases). Germline-derived CDR1 and CDR2 are SGHKS and YYEKEE (reference sequence). Deletions cut 4 bases from V and 3 bases from J, with 8 bases between. The CDR3 extends over 12 amino acids. DNA of the CDR3: TGTGCCAGCAGCCTAGCATACTACGAGCAGTACTTC. Translating it yields CASSLAYYEQYF.

V usage is TRBV6-5 and J usage is TRBJ1-1; D not resolved. V lost 0 bases and J lost 7, with 15 bases in between. This CDR3 has 15 amino acids. The germline V gene has CDR1 MNHEY and CDR2 SVGAGI. DNA of the CDR3: TGTGCCAGCAGTTACTCTTTCAACTCGCGAAGTGAAGCTTTCTTT. This encodes CASSYSFNSRSEAFF.

V gene TRBV27 combines with J gene TRBJ1-2; D not certain. The CDR3 contains 15 residues. Looked up from germline, CDR1 is MNHEY and CDR2 is SMNVEV (reference sequence). The ends were cut back, 3 bases at V and 4 bases at J, with 15 bases in the middle. CDR3 DNA sequence: TGTGCCAGCAGTTTCGACGGAGTAGGTTTCTATGGCTACACCTTC. Translating it yields CASSFDGVGFYGYTF.